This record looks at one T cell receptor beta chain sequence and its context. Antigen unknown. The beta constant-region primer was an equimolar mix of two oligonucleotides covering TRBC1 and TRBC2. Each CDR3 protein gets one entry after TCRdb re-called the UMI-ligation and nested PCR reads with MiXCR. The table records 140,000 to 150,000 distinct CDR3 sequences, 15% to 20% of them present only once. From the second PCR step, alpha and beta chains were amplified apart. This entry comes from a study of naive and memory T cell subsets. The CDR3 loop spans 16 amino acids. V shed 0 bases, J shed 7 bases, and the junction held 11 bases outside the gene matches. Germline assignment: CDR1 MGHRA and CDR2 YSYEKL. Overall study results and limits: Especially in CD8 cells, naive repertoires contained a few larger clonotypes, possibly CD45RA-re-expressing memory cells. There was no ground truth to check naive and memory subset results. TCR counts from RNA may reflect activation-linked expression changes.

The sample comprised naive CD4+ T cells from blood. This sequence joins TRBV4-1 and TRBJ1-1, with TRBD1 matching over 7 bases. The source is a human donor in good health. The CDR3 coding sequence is TGCGCCAGCAGCCAAGAATATGCCGGGACAGAGGATGAAGCTTTCTTT. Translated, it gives CASSQEYAGTEDEAFF.